This TCR beta chain came from a study of shared clonotypes between healthy human individuals. Per the germline V gene, CDR1 is MNHNY and CDR2 is SVGAGI (reference sequence). The CDR3 runs to 14 residues. With 7 bases removed from V and 3 bases from J, the gap between germline ends came to 16 bases. Into CD45RA+ naive and CD45RA-negative memory subsets, the CD4+ cells were split. Sequencing was performed with immunoSEQ multiplex PCR; in TCRdb, only in-frame clones are kept and a portion is missing. The sample has about 960,000 clones, over 75% seen once. This sequence originates from a young man in good health. The material sequenced was memory CD4+ T cells sorted from blood. Indicated subset: CD45RA-negative fraction. This rearrangement joins TRBV6-6 to TRBJ2-7; D ambiguous. The CDR3 protein is CASTLRWQSYEQYF. CDR3 coding DNA: TGTGCCAGCACCCTCAGGTGGCAGAGCTACGAGCAGTACTTC.